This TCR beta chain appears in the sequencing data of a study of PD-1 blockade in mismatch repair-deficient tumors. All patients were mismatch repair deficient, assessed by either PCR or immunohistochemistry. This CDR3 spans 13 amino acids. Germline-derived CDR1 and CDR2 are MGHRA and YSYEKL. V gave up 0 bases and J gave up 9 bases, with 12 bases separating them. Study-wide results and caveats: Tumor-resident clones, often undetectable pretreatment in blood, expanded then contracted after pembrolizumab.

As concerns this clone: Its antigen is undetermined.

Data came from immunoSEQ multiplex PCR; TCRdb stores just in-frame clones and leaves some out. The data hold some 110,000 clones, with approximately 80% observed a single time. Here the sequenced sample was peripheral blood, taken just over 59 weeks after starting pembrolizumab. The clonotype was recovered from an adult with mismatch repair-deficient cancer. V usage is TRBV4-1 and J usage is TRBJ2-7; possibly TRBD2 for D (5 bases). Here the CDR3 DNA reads TGCGCCAGCAGCCAAGACCCCTCTAGCTGGCAGTACTTC. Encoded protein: CASSQDPSSWQYF.